Reported below is one T cell receptor beta chain. Its antigen is unknown. The PCR was carried out with 60 Vbeta primers and 13 Jbeta primers. The protocol was immunoSEQ multiplex PCR, while the TCRdb copy is restricted to in-frame clones and leaves out a portion. The table includes 200,000 or so clones, roughly 84% detected once. Trimming at V came to 0 bases and at J to 8 bases, leaving 15 bases not matched to a gene. This CDR3 contains 17 residues. In germline, CDR1 is SGHDN, CDR2 FVKESK. The source of the sample is a study of cytomegalovirus exposure and HLA in healthy donors. Study findings and constraints: As confirmed in vitro, a few CMV-associated chains were specific for CMV antigens. In a later analysis, common viral pathogens appeared linked to several of the most significant clusters.

The source material was PBMCs. The TCR originated in a boy younger than 10 in good health and CMV-seronegative. The rearrangement joins TRBV14 to TRBJ1-2; 7 bases match TRBD1. This CDR3 reads CASSQDSTTGALKGYTF. The CDR3 DNA reads as TGTGCCAGCAGCCAAGATTCGACAACAGGGGCCCTCAAAGGCTACACCTTC.